Following are 13 T cell receptor beta chains from one sample sequenced in a study of shared clonotypes between healthy human individuals. Naive CD8 isolation took CD45RO-negative cells positively selected for CCR7 and excluded terminally differentiated effector memory CD45RA+ cells. Only in-frame clones appear in the TCRdb table, and some are missing; sequencing was by immunoSEQ multiplex PCR. The sample lists millions of clones, about 95% occurring once. Sequenced: naive CD8+ T cells sorted from blood. The receptors were sampled from a man younger than 35 in good health.

The chain joins TRBV15 to TRBJ1-1, with D tentatively TRBD1 (6 bases). From germline, CDR1 is LNHNV and CDR2 YYDKDF (reference sequence). The CDR3 is 14 amino acids. V gave up 6 bases and J gave up 11 bases, with 22 bases separating them. In DNA, the CDR3 is TGTGCCACCAGGCCAGAGGGGGGGCCCGATTCGGCTTTCTTT. As protein: CATRPEGGPDSAFF.

The rearrangement uses TRBV10-3 and TRBJ2-7, with D possibly TRBD1 on 5 matching bases. Trimming stripped 5 bases from V and 6 bases from J, with 17 bases between. Germline-derived CDR1 and CDR2 are ENHRY and SYGVKD. There are 14 residues in the CDR3. The CDR3 sequence is CAISTSRDRPEQYF. Written as DNA, the CDR3 is TGTGCCATCAGTACGTCCAGGGATAGGCCCGAGCAGTACTTC.

The chain couples TRBV29-1 to TRBJ1-1; D perhaps matches TRBD1 (6 bases). This CDR3 has 15 amino acids. V gave up 6 bases and J gave up 3 bases, with 20 bases separating them. Germline lookup yields CDR1 SQVTM and CDR2 ANQGSEA. CDR3 sequence: CSVAPFTGSDTEAFF. CDR3 nucleotides: TGCAGCGTGGCGCCCTTTACAGGGTCGGACACTGAAGCTTTCTTT.

This chain joins TRBV2 and TRBJ2-5; weak D call: TRBD2 (6 bases). Germline CDR1 SNHLY, CDR2 FYNNEI. The CDR3 is 14 residues long. The V gene lost 6 bases and the J gene lost 4 bases, with 15 bases spanning the gap. For the CDR3, the DNA is TGTGCCAGCAGGGGAGGACTGGGGGGAGAGACCCAGTACTTC. Its protein product is CASRGGLGGETQYF. The whole variable domain, filled in from reference TRBV2 and TRBJ2-5, reads EPEVTQTPSHQVTQMGQEVILRCVPISNHLYFYWYRQILGQKVEFLVSFYNNEISEKSEIFDDQFSVERPDGSNFTLKIRSTKLEDSAMYFCASRGGLGGETQYFGPGTRLLVL.

J is TRBJ2-3 and V is TRBV28; TRBD2 is a possible D gene (6 bases). The V end was cut by 3 bases, the J end by 2 bases, with 12 bases between. This CDR3 comprises 15 residues. Germline V CDR1 and CDR2: MDHEN, SYDVKM. This chain's CDR3 is CASSFRGRSTDTQYF. In DNA, the CDR3 is TGTGCCAGCAGTTTTCGGGGGAGATCCACAGATACGCAGTATTTT.

Note on this clone: Other DNA sequences in the same sample also yield this CDR3. The chain uses TRBV7-9 and TRBJ2-5; maybe TRBD1 (5 bases). From germline, CDR1 is SEHNR and CDR2 FQNEAQ (reference sequence). V lost 5 bases and J lost 2, with 9 bases in between. The CDR3 has 13 residues. The CDR3 coding sequence is TGTGCCAGCAGCCCGACAGTTCAAGAGACCCAGTACTTC. Its protein is CASSPTVQETQYF.

V usage is TRBV9 and J usage is TRBJ2-7; TRBD2 matches at 9 bases. The CDR3 runs to 16 residues. After removal of 4 bases from V and 4 bases from J, the junction contained 12 bases not matched to a gene. CDR1 and CDR2 (germline): SGDLS, YYNGEE. CDR3 loop: CASSPGGRADGYEQYF. CDR3 in DNA: TGTGCCAGCAGCCCCGGCGGGAGGGCGGATGGGTACGAGCAGTACTTC.

This chain connects TRBV5-1 to TRBJ2-2; no firm D call. The CDR3 spans 12 residues. The germline V gene has CDR1 SGHRS and CDR2 YFSETQ. V was clipped by 7 bases and J by 6 bases, with 10 bases between them. The CDR3 DNA reads TGCGCCAGCGGATCGCCGGCCGGGGAGCTGTTTTTT. Encoded protein: CASGSPAGELFF.

The gene calls are TRBV6-5 and TRBJ2-7; D possibly corresponds to TRBD2 (6 bases). V shed 5 bases and J shed 5 bases, with 13 bases lying between them. The CDR3 runs 13 residues. Germline V gene data show CDR1 as MNHEY and CDR2 as SVGAGI. This CDR3 is CASSRDFQDEQYF. For the CDR3, the DNA is TGTGCCAGCAGTCGGGACTTTCAGGACGAGCAGTACTTC.

In DNA, the CDR3 is TGCGCCAGCAGCCAACAGGGAAAGAACACTGAAGCTTTCTTT. Its protein is CASSQQGKNTEAFF. The V gene is TRBV4-1, the J gene TRBJ1-1; a weak D match, TRBD1 (5 bases). Germline lookup yields CDR1 MGHRA and CDR2 YSYEKL. The CDR3 covers 14 residues. Trimming took off 2 bases at V and 1 base at J, with 8 bases between the two ends.

This sequence joins TRBV27 and TRBJ2-7, with D hard to call. The CDR3 sequence is 16 residues long. V lost 4 bases and J 3 bases, leaving 19 bases between the germline ends. Germline V gene data show CDR1 as MNHEY and CDR2 as SMNVEV (reference sequence). The CDR3 nucleotides are TGTGCCAGCAGTTACCTTGCGGAAGGGCCTGGCTACGAGCAGTACTTC. This encodes CASSYLAEGPGYEQYF.

The chain employs TRBV27 and TRBJ1-2; possible D gene TRBD1, 5 bases. Germline V CDR1 and CDR2: MNHEY, SMNVEV (reference sequence). The CDR3 is 13 amino acids. The V end was cut by 2 bases, the J end by 8 bases, with 12 bases between. CDR3 protein: CASSLGGASGYTF. The CDR3 DNA is TGTGCCAGCAGTTTAGGGGGTGCCAGCGGCTACACCTTC.

The genes are TRBV5-1 and TRBJ2-7; D not certain. This CDR3 spans 13 amino acids. Trimming cost V 1 base and J 4 bases, with 9 bases left between them. Germline lookup yields CDR1 SGHRS and CDR2 YFSETQ. CDR3 loop: CASSLNSDYEQYF. CDR3 bases: TGCGCCAGCAGCTTGAACTCAGATTACGAGCAGTACTTC.